This T cell receptor (beta chain) comes out of a study of T cells in Graves' hyperthyroidism and ophthalmopathy. Broader study findings: Most clonotypes that expanded in the thyroid above 0.001 also showed up in blood.

Comment on this clonotype: Its antigen is unidentified.

Clinical Activity Scores of at least 3, NOSPECS grades of at least 4 and durations under 3 months characterized ophthalmopathy patients. The study left out patients who had uncontrolled infection, other autoimmune disease, pregnancy or lactation. The source material, RNA transcripts, was used to amplify TCR beta CDR3 regions. The TCR CDR3 was amplified in a first-round RT-PCR using the HTBI primer set. TCRdb processed the multiplex PCR reads anew with MiXCR; each CDR3 protein has one entry. The sample includes hundreds of thousands of distinct CDR3 sequences, 15% to 20% of them seen just once. CDR3 length equals 17 residues. Trimming left V 0 bases short and J 6 bases short, with 19 bases between. CDR1 and CDR2 from the germline V gene are SGDLS and YYNGEE.

The V gene is TRBV9, the J gene TRBJ2-1; D uncertain. The clonotype originates from a man aged 35 to 55 with Graves' ophthalmopathy. The sequenced sample consisted of blood. The CDR3 spells CASSVGHTGSYRNEQFF. CDR3 DNA: TGTGCCAGCAGCGTAGGCCACACCGGATCATATCGCAATGAGCAGTTCTTC.